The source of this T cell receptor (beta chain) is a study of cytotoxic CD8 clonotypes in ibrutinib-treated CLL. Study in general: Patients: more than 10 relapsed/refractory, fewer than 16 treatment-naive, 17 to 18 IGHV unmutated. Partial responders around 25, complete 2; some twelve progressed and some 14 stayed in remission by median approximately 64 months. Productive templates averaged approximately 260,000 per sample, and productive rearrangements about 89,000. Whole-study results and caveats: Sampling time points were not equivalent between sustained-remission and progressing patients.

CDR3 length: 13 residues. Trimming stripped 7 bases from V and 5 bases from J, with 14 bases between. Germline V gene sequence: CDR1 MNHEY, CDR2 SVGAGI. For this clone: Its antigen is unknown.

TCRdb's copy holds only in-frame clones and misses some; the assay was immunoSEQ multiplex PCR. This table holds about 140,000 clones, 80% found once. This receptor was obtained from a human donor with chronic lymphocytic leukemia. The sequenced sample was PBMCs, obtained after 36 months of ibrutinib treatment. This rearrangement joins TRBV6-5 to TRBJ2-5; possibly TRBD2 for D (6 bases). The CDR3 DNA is TGTGCCAGCAAAATGGGGGGATTGGAGACCCAGTACTTC. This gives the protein CASKMGGLETQYF.